The present TCR beta chain was sequenced within a study of blood T cells in healthy people across ages. In germline, CDR1 is MDHEN, CDR2 SYDVKM. V was pared by 6 bases and J by 10 bases, with 19 bases between. CDR3 length equals 14 residues. A second 7 to 11 cycle PCR used barcoded and J-beta primers. Each CDR3 protein gets one entry after TCRdb re-called the 5' RACE reads with MiXCR. The table includes 1.4 million or so distinct CDR3 sequences, 42% detected once. The rearrangement uses TRBV28 and TRBJ2-1, with TRBD2 as a possible D gene (5 bases). Specimen: blood. The receptor was derived from a woman aged 18 to 35 in good health. The CDR3 DNA sequence: TGTGCCAGCAGCCCGGTCGAGGGAGTATACGAGCAGTTCTTC. Amino acid sequence: CASSPVEGVYEQFF.